These T cell receptor beta chains were read from a single sample in a study of blood T cell repertoires in COVID-19. Generated by immunoSEQ multiplex PCR, the TCRdb table keeps only in-frame clones and is missing some. The data contain roughly 110,000 clones, 80% to 85% of them singletons. The sequenced sample consisted of peripheral blood. These receptors all stem from a man between 65 and 79 years old with acute or convalescent COVID-19. Both conserved end residues are part of each CDR3. The D gene is left open where the match is weak. Clone size is not always given. Where it is, it says once, few, many or a class for expanded clones.

j_call | clone_size | d_call | v_call | cdr3_aa | cdr3_nt
TRBJ2-2 | - | TRBD1 | TRBV19 | CASSKDRAYTGELFF | TGTGCCAGTAGTAAAGACAGGGCCTACACCGGGGAGCTGTTTTTT
TRBJ2-2 | - | - | TRBV6-5 | CASSYSSGAGELFF | TGTGCCAGCAGTTACTCGAGCGGCGCCGGGGAGCTGTTTTTT
TRBJ1-4 | - | - | TRBV23-1 | CASSQSAPRGKLFF | TGCGCCAGCAGTCAATCAGCGCCTCGGGGAAAACTGTTTTTT
TRBJ1-3 | - | - | TRBV18 | CASSPDLLGSTGNTIYF | TGTGCCAGCTCACCAGACTTACTAGGCTCTACTGGAAACACCATATATTTT
TRBJ2-7 | few | TRBD2 | TRBV7-6 | CASSPFSGDNSYEQYF | TGTGCCAGCAGTCCTTTTAGCGGGGATAACTCCTACGAGCAGTACTTC
TRBJ2-3 | - | TRBD1 | TRBV7-3 | CASSRTGGTDTQYF | TGTGCCAGCAGCCGGACAGGGGGCACAGATACGCAGTATTTT
TRBJ1-1 | once | - | TRBV9 | CASSMIGSMNTEAFF | TGTGCCAGCAGCATGATAGGGAGCATGAACACTGAAGCTTTCTTT
TRBJ2-1 | - | TRBD2 | TRBV19 | CASNLAGGRGQFF | TGTGCCAGCAATCTAGCGGGGGGTAGGGGGCAGTTCTTC
TRBJ2-5 | - | - | TRBV3-1/TRBV3-2 | CASSQVPVQETQYF | TGTGCCAGCAGCCAAGTGCCGGTCCAAGAGACCCAGTACTTC
TRBJ1-4 | - | TRBD1 | TRBV7-8 | CASSWTGGSGGEKLFF | TGTGCCAGCAGCTGGACAGGGGGCTCCGGTGGTGAAAAACTGTTTTTT
TRBJ1-1 | - | TRBD1 | TRBV4-2 | CASSQDRQGDTEAFF | TGTGCCAGCAGCCAAGACCGACAGGGGGACACTGAAGCTTTCTTT
TRBJ1-5 | - | TRBD1 | TRBV5-1 | CASSLGQGGSNQPQHF | TGCGCCAGCAGCTTGGGGCAGGGGGGTAGCAATCAGCCCCAGCATTTT
TRBJ2-3 | - | - | TRBV28 | CASRPGTSTDTQYF | TGTGCCAGCAGACCCGGGACTAGCACAGATACGCAGTATTTT
TRBJ2-1 | - | TRBD1 | TRBV2 | CASSPGTGGYNEQFF | TGTGCCAGCAGTCCCGGGACAGGGGGTTACAATGAGCAGTTCTTC
TRBJ1-1 | - | - | TRBV11-3 | CASSLRVEEDTEAFF | TGTGCCAGCAGCCTCCGTGTGGAGGAGGACACTGAAGCTTTCTTT
TRBJ2-1 | - | TRBD1 | TRBV12-3/TRBV12-4 | CASRGTVHNEQFF | TGTGCCAGCAGGGGGACAGTCCACAATGAGCAGTTCTTC
TRBJ2-1 | - | TRBD2 | TRBV11-2 | CASSALKRGGTEQFF | TGTGCCAGCAGCGCGCTCAAGCGGGGGGGCACTGAGCAGTTCTTC
TRBJ1-2 | - | - | TRBV9 | CASSVAETVNYGYTF | TGTGCCAGCAGCGTAGCTGAGACAGTAAACTATGGCTACACCTTC
TRBJ2-7 | - | TRBD1 | TRBV19 | CASSIPGQGAYEQYF | TGTGCCAGTAGTATCCCGGGACAGGGTGCCTACGAGCAGTACTTC
TRBJ2-2 | - | - | TRBV11-3 | CASSFTNTGELFF | TGTGCCAGCAGCTTTACAAACACCGGGGAGCTGTTTTTT
TRBJ2-7 | few | - | TRBV9 | CASSVGVLGLPYEQYF | TGTGCCAGCAGCGTAGGGGTTTTGGGGCTTCCCTACGAGCAGTACTTC
TRBJ2-5 | - | TRBD1 | TRBV7-2 | CASSLVPDRGSETQYF | TGTGCCAGCAGCTTAGTCCCCGACAGGGGTTCAGAGACCCAGTACTTC
TRBJ2-5 | - | TRBD2 | TRBV5-1 | CASSPSGLAPETQYF | TGCGCCAGCAGCCCGTCGGGACTAGCCCCAGAGACCCAGTACTTC
TRBJ2-7 | few | TRBD2 | TRBV7-8 | CASLNPSSGEGPLYEQYF | TGTGCCAGCCTTAACCCTTCTTCCGGGGAGGGACCCCTCTACGAGCAGTACTTC
TRBJ1-1 | - | - | TRBV11-3 | CASSLDMARVNTEAFF | TGTGCCAGCAGCTTAGATATGGCCAGGGTGAACACTGAAGCTTTCTTT
TRBJ1-5 | - | - | TRBV28 | CASSLFLWRRDQPQHF | TGTGCCAGCAGTTTATTTCTTTGGAGGAGAGATCAGCCCCAGCATTTT
TRBJ2-5 | - | TRBD2 | TRBV6-1 | CASSEAAGGEGTQYF | TGTGCCAGCAGTGAAGCGGCGGGGGGAGAGGGGACCCAGTACTTC
TRBJ1-4 | - | - | TRBV6-5 | CASSPRTGGGEKLFF | TGTGCCAGCAGTCCCCGGACTGGAGGTGGTGAAAAACTGTTTTTT
TRBJ2-7 | - | TRBD1 | TRBV5-1 | CASSLDGTEPSYEQYF | TGCGCCAGCAGCTTGGACGGGACAGAGCCTAGCTACGAGCAGTACTTC
TRBJ1-6 | - | - | TRBV19 | CASSTLPREDLHF | TGTGCCAGTAGTACCCTCCCCCGGGAGGACCTCCACTTT
TRBJ2-1 | - | - | TRBV18 | CASSGGTYNEQFF | TGTGCCAGCTCAGGCGGGACGTACAATGAGCAGTTCTTC
TRBJ1-2 | - | TRBD1 | TRBV29-1 | CSVESLQGEGYTF | TGCAGCGTTGAATCCCTCCAGGGGGAGGGCTACACCTTC
TRBJ1-6 | - | - | TRBV4-3 | CASSQEPRTFGIEGYNSPLHF | TGCGCCAGCAGCCAAGAGCCCCGAACATTCGGGATCGAGGGTTATAATTCACCCCTCCACTTT
TRBJ1-5 | - | - | TRBV12-3/TRBV12-4 | CASSLAQGQPQHF | TGTGCCAGCAGTTTAGCGCAGGGTCAGCCCCAGCATTTT
TRBJ1-2 | - | - | TRBV3-1/TRBV3-2 | CASSQGVGVYYGYTF | TGTGCCAGCAGCCAAGGGGTAGGGGTCTACTATGGCTACACCTTC
TRBJ1-3 | - | - | TRBV11-2 | CASSIGLSSGNTIYF | TGTGCCAGCAGCATTGGACTGAGCTCTGGAAACACCATATATTTT
TRBJ2-2 | once | - | TRBV19 | CASSIGGTATGELFF | TGTGCCAGTAGTATAGGCGGGACGGCCACCGGGGAGCTGTTTTTT
TRBJ2-7 | - | - | TRBV5-1 | CASRAAASYEQYF | TGCGCCAGCAGGGCCGCGGCCTCCTACGAGCAGTACTTC
TRBJ2-1 | - | TRBD2 | TRBV10-3 | CAISPPAGGLNEQFF | TGTGCCATCAGCCCCCCTGCGGGGGGGCTTAATGAGCAGTTCTTC
TRBJ2-7 | - | TRBD1 | TRBV6-5 | CASSPRDRGSYEQYF | TGTGCCAGCAGCCCCCGGGACAGGGGCTCCTACGAGCAGTACTTC
TRBJ2-7 | - | TRBD1 | TRBV18 | CASSPLDRAGYEQYF | TGTGCCAGCTCACCTTTGGACAGGGCAGGCTACGAGCAGTACTTC
TRBJ2-7 | - | - | TRBV9 | CASSVGQDGPYEQYF | TGTGCCAGCAGCGTAGGACAGGACGGGCCTTACGAGCAGTACTTC
TRBJ2-2 | - | - | TRBV13 | CASSLIRGTGELFF | TGTGCCAGCAGCTTAATACGGGGGACCGGGGAGCTGTTTTTT
TRBJ1-1 | few | - | TRBV6-6 | CASTQTANTEAFF | TGTGCCAGCACCCAGACAGCTAACACTGAAGCTTTCTTT
TRBJ1-6 | - | TRBD1 | TRBV10-2 | CASSDRDSSYNSPLHF | TGCGCCAGCAGTGATCGGGACAGCTCCTATAATTCACCCCTCCACTTT
TRBJ2-2 | - | - | TRBV18 | CASSPTTGSGELFF | TGTGCCAGCTCACCTACCACAGGGTCCGGGGAGCTGTTTTTT
TRBJ1-1 | - | TRBD1 | TRBV6-5 | CASRLQGGTEAFF | TGTGCCAGCAGGCTACAGGGGGGTACTGAAGCTTTCTTT
TRBJ1-6 | - | - | TRBV12-3/TRBV12-4 | CASSFPSSPLHF | TGTGCCAGCAGTTTCCCTTCTTCACCCCTCCACTTT
TRBJ1-5 | - | TRBD1 | TRBV13 | CASSLGTVNQPQHF | TGTGCCAGCAGCTTGGGGACAGTCAATCAGCCCCAGCATTTT